This T cell receptor beta chain was found in a study of blood T cells in healthy people across ages. V shed 5 bases, J shed 6 bases, and the junction held 5 bases outside the gene matches. The CDR3 loop spans 15 amino acids. Germline loops: CDR1 MNHNY, CDR2 SVGAGI (reference sequence). This clonotype was detected a few times. A J-beta primer mix and a sample-barcoded 5' primer were used in a second PCR of roughly 7 to 12 cycles. Each CDR3 protein is one row after TCRdb ran MiXCR on the 5' RACE reads. The table has about 760,000 distinct CDR3 sequences, more than 50% seen once. This chain joins TRBV6-6 and TRBJ2-2; 11 nucleotides line up with TRBD1. The sequencing sample was made of blood. This receptor was obtained from a man aged 40-55 years in good health. The CDR3 DNA sequence: TGTGCCAGCAGTGGACCGGGACAGGGGGCCGGGGAGCTGTTTTTT. It translates to CASSGPGQGAGELFF.